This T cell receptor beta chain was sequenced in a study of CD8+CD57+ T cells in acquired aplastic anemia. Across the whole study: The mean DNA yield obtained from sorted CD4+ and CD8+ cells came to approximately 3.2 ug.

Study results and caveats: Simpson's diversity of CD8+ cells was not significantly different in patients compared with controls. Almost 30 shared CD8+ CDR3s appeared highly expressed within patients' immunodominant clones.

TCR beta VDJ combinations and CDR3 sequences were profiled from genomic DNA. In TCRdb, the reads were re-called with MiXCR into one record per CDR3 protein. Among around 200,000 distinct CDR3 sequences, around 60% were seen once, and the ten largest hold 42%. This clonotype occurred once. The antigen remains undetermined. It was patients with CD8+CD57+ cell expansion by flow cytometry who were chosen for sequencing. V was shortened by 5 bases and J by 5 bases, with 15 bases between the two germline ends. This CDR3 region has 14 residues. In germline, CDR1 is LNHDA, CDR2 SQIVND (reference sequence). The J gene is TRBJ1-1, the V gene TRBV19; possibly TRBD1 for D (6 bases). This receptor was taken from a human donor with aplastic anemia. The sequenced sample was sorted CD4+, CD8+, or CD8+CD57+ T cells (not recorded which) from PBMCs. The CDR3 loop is CASSWDTRVTEAFF. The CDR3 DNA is TGTGCCAGTAGTTGGGACACGCGTGTTACTGAAGCTTTCTTT.